This T cell receptor (beta chain) was obtained from a study of identifying expanded T cells in peripheral blood. Germline CDR1 and CDR2: MNHNY and SVGAGI (reference sequence). The CDR3 runs 16 residues. V was trimmed by 2 bases and J by 0 bases, leaving 11 bases between them. General study points: Approximately 2-week clone count variance significantly increased as total template count grew. Over about two and four weeks, about 16.4 and 19 clones changed, versus around 1.3 between replicates.

Regarding this clone: The antigen remains undetermined.

Profiled with immunoSEQ multiplex PCR; TCRdb holds only in-frame clones, not every one. The table has 100,000 or so clones, around nine tenths seen once. During the collection period, no donor immune events like infections were recorded. Sequenced material: blood. The receptor comes from a person aged 18 to 70 in good health. V gene TRBV6-6 combines with J gene TRBJ1-3; D may be TRBD1 (5 bases). The chain's CDR3 is CASSYGGESSGNTIYF. The CDR3 DNA follows: TGTGCCAGCAGTTACGGGGGGGAAAGCTCTGGAAACACCATATATTTT.